One sample yielded the 17 T cell receptor beta chains listed below, sequenced in a study of blood T cell repertoires in COVID-19 (dated by TCRdb to the early 2020s). Receptor amplification or capture employed the immunoSEQ multiplex PCR assay. Drawn from immuneACCESS, this table holds only the in-frame rearrangements with V and J called that TCRdb kept. Clones are partly lost; checked studies trace under half to an unresolved V gene and leave the rest unexplained. For this sample the table gives over 100,000 clones, of which nearly 85% were detected only once. The biggest ten clones account for 5.5% to 8% of the sample. Sequenced material: peripheral blood. All receptors derive from a woman aged 50 to 60 with acute or convalescent COVID-19.

The chain links TRBV3-1 (or the pseudogene TRBV3-2) to TRBJ1-2, with 8 bases fitting TRBD1. Germline-derived CDR1 and CDR2 are LGHDT and YNNKEL (reference sequence). The CDR3 is 16 amino acids. V shed 4 bases, J shed 4 bases, and the junction held 11 bases outside the gene matches. The CDR3 spells CASSRWTGSLGYGYTF. The CDR3 region has the DNA TGTGCCAGCAGCCGCTGGACAGGGTCCCTAGGCTATGGCTACACCTTC.

This rearrangement joins TRBV3-1 (or the pseudogene TRBV3-2) to TRBJ2-1; TRBD2 matches 12 bases. V dropped 6 bases and J dropped 5; count of bases not matched to a gene: 5. CDR3 length: 15 residues. Germline V lookup: CDR1 LGHDT, CDR2 YNNKEL (reference sequence). The CDR3 DNA reads TGTGCCAGCAGTTCTAGCGGGGGGGCCCACAATGAGCAGTTCTTC. Its protein is CASSSSGGAHNEQFF.

This clone was counted once. The chain combines TRBV15 with TRBJ2-3, with a tentative D call TRBD2 (5 bases). Germline lookup yields CDR1 LNHNV and CDR2 YYDKDF (reference sequence). Trimming took off 5 bases at V and 4 bases at J, with 10 bases between the two ends. The CDR3 is made up of 13 amino acids. CDR3 nucleotide sequence: TGTGCCACCAGCGACTTCGGGGCAGATACGCAGTATTTT. Protein: CATSDFGADTQYF.

The chain employs TRBV5-1 and TRBJ1-2; the D gene is possibly TRBD1 (5 bases). The CDR3 has 14 amino acids. Looked up from germline, CDR1 is SGHRS and CDR2 is YFSETQ. V dropped 3 bases and J dropped 4 bases, with 13 bases sitting between them. The CDR3 region is CASSSQGGAYGYTF. CDR3 DNA: TGCGCCAGCAGCTCCCAGGGAGGGGCCTATGGCTACACCTTC. Filled out from reference TRBV5-1 and TRBJ1-2, the complete variable domain reads KAGVTQTPRYLIKTRGQQVTLSCSPISGHRSVSWYQQTPGQGLQFLFEYFSETQRNKGNFPGRFSGRQFSNSRSEMNVSTLELGDSALYLCASSSQGGAYGYTFGSGTRLTVV.

In its sample, this clone was seen a few times. The chain couples TRBV5-4 to TRBJ2-7; D uncertain. From germline, CDR1 is SGHNT and CDR2 YYREEE (reference sequence). CDR3 length: 14 amino acids. V lost 0 bases to trimming and J lost 2 bases, with 9 bases between them. As DNA, the CDR3 is TGTGCCAGCAGCTTGGCGGGTATGGCCTACGAGCAGTACTTC. Its protein product is CASSLAGMAYEQYF.

The rearrangement uses TRBV6-5 and TRBJ1-1; tentatively, D is TRBD1 (5 bases). The CDR3 has 11 amino acids. V gave up 7 bases and J gave up 7 bases, with 10 bases separating them. From germline, CDR1 is MNHEY and CDR2 SVGAGI. Here the CDR3 DNA reads TGTGCCAGCACCAGACAGTTTGAAGCTTTCTTT. Its translation is CASTRQFEAFF.

Only one count was recorded for this clone. The chain joins TRBV15 to TRBJ1-5; the D gene is possibly TRBD1 (5 bases). Deletions cut 4 bases from V and 6 bases from J, with 16 bases between. This CDR3 is built from 15 residues. CDR1 is LNHNV and CDR2 is YYDKDF in the germline V gene (reference sequence). CDR3 coding DNA: TGTGCCACCAGCATAACTCGACAGTTTTCTCAGCCCCAGCATTTT. Its translation is CATSITRQFSQPQHF.

This clone has a handful of counts. The chain carries TRBV5-1 and TRBJ1-5; maybe TRBD1 (5 bases). The V gene lost 1 base and the J gene lost 3 bases, with 11 bases spanning the gap. The CDR3 is 15 amino acids. The germline CDR1 and CDR2 sequences are SGHRS and YFSETQ. CDR3 protein: CASSLSGNDNQPQHF. CDR3 nucleotides: TGCGCCAGCAGCTTGTCAGGGAATGACAATCAGCCCCAGCATTTT. The full variable domain, rest sourced from reference TRBV5-1 and TRBJ1-5, is KAGVTQTPRYLIKTRGQQVTLSCSPISGHRSVSWYQQTPGQGLQFLFEYFSETQRNKGNFPGRFSGRQFSNSRSEMNVSTLELGDSALYLCASSLSGNDNQPQHFGDGTRLSIL.

The chain uses TRBV5-4 and TRBJ2-3, with 9 bases lining up with TRBD2. Germline V gene lookup returns CDR1 SGHNT and CDR2 YYREEE (reference sequence). V shed 2 bases, J shed 0 bases, and the junction held 1 base outside the gene matches. The CDR3 loop spans 15 amino acids. CDR3 in DNA: TGTGCCAGCAGCTTTAGCGGGGGTAGCACAGATACGCAGTATTTT. It is translated as CASSFSGGSTDTQYF. The entire variable domain, with the rest obtained from reference TRBV5-4 and TRBJ2-3, is as follows: ETGVTQSPTHLIKTRGQQVTLRCSSQSGHNTVSWYQQALGQGPQFIFQYYREEENGRGNFPPRFSGLQFPNYSSELNVNALELDDSALYLCASSFSGGSTDTQYFGPGTRLTVL.

This chain joins TRBV30 and TRBJ1-2; D call uncertain. V was trimmed by 0 bases and J by 4 bases, leaving 6 bases between them. This CDR3 is built from 12 residues. Germline values: CDR1 GTSNPN, CDR2 SVGIG (reference sequence). This chain's CDR3 is CAWSVIGYGYTF. Here the CDR3 DNA reads TGTGCCTGGAGTGTAATCGGCTATGGCTACACCTTC.

V usage is TRBV2 and J usage is TRBJ1-2; TRBD1 agrees at 7 bases. After removal of 6 bases from V and 4 bases from J, the junction contained 11 bases not matched to a gene. Germline CDR1 SNHLY, CDR2 FYNNEI. CDR3 length equals 15 residues. CDR3 DNA sequence: TGTGCCAGCAGCCCAAGGGACAGAGGAGGCTATGGCTACACCTTC. Translating gives CASSPRDRGGYGYTF.

The chain recombines TRBV18 with TRBJ1-2; D perhaps matches TRBD1 (6 bases). Germline CDR1 is KGHSH and CDR2 is LQKENI. The CDR3 has 15 residues. V dropped 3 bases and J dropped 2 bases, with 13 bases sitting between them. DNA of the CDR3: TGTGCCAGCTCACCCCAGAGGGGGGGGAACTATGGCTACACCTTC. Protein product: CASSPQRGGNYGYTF.

The genes are TRBV6-5 and TRBJ2-3, with D possibly TRBD2 on 6 matching bases. The CDR3 covers 15 residues. The V gene's germline CDR1 is MNHEY and CDR2 SVGAGI. V was shortened by 6 bases and J by 7 bases, with 20 bases between the two germline ends. The CDR3 coding sequence is TGTGCCAGCAGGATAATCGGACTAACGAGCAATACGCAGTATTTT. As protein: CASRIIGLTSNTQYF.

V and J are TRBV30 and TRBJ1-1; D gene unclear. The V end lost 2 bases, the J end lost 4 bases, and 17 bases lay between the germline ends. CDR1 GTSNPN and CDR2 SVGIG come from the germline V gene (reference sequence). This CDR3 region has 15 residues. The CDR3 protein is CAWSRSISIGTEAFF. The CDR3 DNA follows: TGTGCCTGGAGTCGGAGCATCAGCATAGGCACTGAAGCTTTCTTT.

The chain uses TRBV19 and TRBJ1-1; unclear D gene. This CDR3 is built from 12 residues. The V gene's germline CDR1 is LNHDA and CDR2 SQIVND (reference sequence). The V end was cut by 3 bases, the J end by 5 bases, with 7 bases between. This CDR3 is CASSMRVTEAFF. CDR3 coding DNA: TGTGCCAGTAGTATGAGGGTTACTGAAGCTTTCTTT.

This clone was seen a few times. This chain connects TRBV14 to TRBJ1-6; 7 bases align to TRBD1. The CDR3 loop spans 15 amino acids. V lost 1 base and J lost 10; bases outside the gene matches: 7. CDR1 is SGHDN and CDR2 is FVKESK in the germline V gene. CDR3 nucleotide sequence: TGTGCCAGCAGCCAAGTTCGGACAGGACGCTCACCCCTCCACTTT. Residues: CASSQVRTGRSPLHF.

The chain joins TRBV19 to TRBJ1-6; D unresolved. V was pared by 3 bases and J by 1 base, with 16 bases between. The CDR3 totals 18 residues. Germline V gene lookup returns CDR1 LNHDA and CDR2 SQIVND (reference sequence). This CDR3 reads CASSISRFGGSYNSPLHF. CDR3 nucleotides: TGTGCCAGTAGTATCTCTCGGTTTGGCGGTTCCTATAATTCACCCCTCCACTTT.